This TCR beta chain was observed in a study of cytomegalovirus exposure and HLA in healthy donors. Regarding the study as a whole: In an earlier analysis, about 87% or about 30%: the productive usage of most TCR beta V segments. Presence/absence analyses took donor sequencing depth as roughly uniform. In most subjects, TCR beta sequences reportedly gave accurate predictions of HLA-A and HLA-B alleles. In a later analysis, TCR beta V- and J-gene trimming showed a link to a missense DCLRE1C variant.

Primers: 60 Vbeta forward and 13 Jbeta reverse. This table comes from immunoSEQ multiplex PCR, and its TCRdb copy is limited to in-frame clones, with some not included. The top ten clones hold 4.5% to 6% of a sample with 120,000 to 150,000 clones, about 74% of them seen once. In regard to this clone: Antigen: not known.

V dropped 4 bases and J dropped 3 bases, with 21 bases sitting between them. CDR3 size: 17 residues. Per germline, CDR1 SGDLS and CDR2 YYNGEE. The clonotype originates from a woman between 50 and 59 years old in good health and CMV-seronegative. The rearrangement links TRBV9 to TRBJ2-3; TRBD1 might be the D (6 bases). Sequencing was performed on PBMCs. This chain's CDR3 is CASSPRTQGSWTDTQYF. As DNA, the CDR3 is TGTGCCAGCAGCCCTCGGACGCAGGGGAGTTGGACAGATACGCAGTATTTT. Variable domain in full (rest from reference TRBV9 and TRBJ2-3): DSGVTQTPKHLITATGQRVTLRCSPRSGDLSVYWYQQSLDQGLQFLIQYYNGEERAKGNILERFSAQQFPDLHSELNLSSLELGDSALYFCASSPRTQGSWTDTQYFGPGTRLTVL.